This T cell receptor beta chain was documented in a study of graft-versus-host responses after intestinal transplantation. Whole-study context: As for transplant type, recipients had multivisceral, liver-intestinal, or isolated intestinal grafts. Recipients were all induced with anti-thymocyte globulin, then given tacrolimus and steroids for about three years. The study, taken as a whole, reports: Investigators detected GvH clones in recipient marrow, with some emerging earlier in ileum or blood. GvH clone levels peaked in circulation, and this peak was associated with early post-transplant HvG declines.

As concerns this clone: Its antigen is not known.

Germline trimming cut 0 bases from V and 1 base from J; bases unmatched to any gene: 6. This CDR3 spans 17 amino acids. CDR1 is SGHRS, CDR2 YFSETQ, per germline. The protocol was immunoSEQ multiplex PCR, while the TCRdb copy is restricted to in-frame clones and leaves out a portion. This table has roughly 29,000 clones, roughly 87% appearing once. Specimen: PBMCs, collected about 15 months after intestinal transplantation. The TCR originated in a human patient who received an intestinal transplant, so some T cells may come from the graft donor. V usage is TRBV5-1 and J usage is TRBJ1-1; 10 nucleotides align to TRBD1. CDR3 loop: CASSLDSGDRGNTEAFF. CDR3 in DNA: TGCGCCAGCAGCTTGGACTCTGGGGACAGGGGGAACACTGAAGCTTTCTTT.